The TCR beta chain under discussion was sequenced for a study of OX40 agonist ivuxolimab in advanced cancers. Describing the broader study: Ivuxolimab, which targeted the costimulatory receptor OX40 (CD134), was an agonistic, fully human IgG2 monoclonal antibody. Intravenous ivuxolimab was administered to patients every 2 weeks at six dose levels: 0.01, 0.1, 0.3, 1.5, 3 and 10 mg/kg. Among the approximately 50 dose-escalation patients, some 20 had hepatocellular carcinoma, approximately 15 melanoma, 9 renal cell carcinoma and 9 head and neck cancer. A male proportion of almost 85% and a mean age of 60 years, ranging from roughly 23 to 85, were recorded for the dose-escalation cohort. Patients were allowed to have had prior anti-PD-1, anti-PD-L1 or anti-CTLA-4 therapy, and approximately 40% of the dose-escalation patients had been treated with checkpoint inhibitors. Partial responses were achieved by three dose-escalation patients, of whom one had hepatocellular carcinoma and two had cutaneous melanoma. The purpose of peripheral TCRbeta sequencing was to test whether ivuxolimab changed TCR sequence diversity and led to clonal T-cell expansion. The paper describes the monotherapy dose-escalation part (N = 52 patients) of the phase I trial of ivuxolimab. Study-wide conclusions, independent of this receptor: At doses from 0.1 to 3.0 mg/kg, clonal expansion was seen in both CD4+ and CD8+ blood T cells between baseline and week 6. In the 0.1-3.0 mg/kg groups, partial responders had among the lowest normalized peripheral clonal expansion, particularly in CD8+ T cells. Low levels of normalized T-cell clonal expansion were also seen in some patients who did not respond. After ivuxolimab, expanded clones were on average more numerous among CD8+ T cells than among CD4+ T cells. The antigen specificity of the clonally expanded peripheral T cells was not determined.

Patients with a history of autoimmune disease or receiving systemic immunosuppression were excluded from the trial. In every dose cohort, peripheral blood was drawn for TCR sequencing at baseline, cycle 4 day 1, and cycle 7 day 1. Samples came from an open-label, multicenter, first-in-human phase I dose-escalation trial of ivuxolimab. The trial enrolled adults with locally advanced or metastatic head and neck squamous cell, hepatocellular, melanoma or renal cell carcinoma. CD4+ and CD8+ T cells were sorted separately from peripheral blood before TCR sequencing. Genomic DNA was isolated from the sorted cells so that the TCRbeta CDR3 region could be sequenced. The immunoSEQ Assay was used for sequencing of TCRbeta CDR3 regions. The immuneACCESS repertoire file appears here via TCRdb, limited to in-frame rearrangements. These files lack a portion of the clones; in checked studies, under half of the deficit traces to unresolved V genes, and the cause of the others is not known. This sample comprises some 94,000 clones, 95% to 97% of them detected only once. The biggest ten clones account for around 2% of the sample.

On this clone: Its target antigen remains unknown. No per-base quality is available; no much larger clone lies one base away.

This clonotype was obtained from an adult with an advanced solid tumor such as melanoma, head and neck, liver or kidney cancer. Specimen: CD4+ or CD8+ T cells sorted from blood, collected in a trial of the OX40 agonist ivuxolimab.

CDR3 sequence: CASSPRMLLYEQYF. In nucleotide form, the sequence is TGTGCCAGCAGTCCTCGCATGCTGCTCTACGAGCAGTACTTC. This receptor chain uses TRBV27 and TRBJ2-7; too little of a D gene remains to name it. The CDR3 contains 14 residues, cysteine and phenylalanine counted. The entry retains the CDR3 DNA only, 42 bases that are in frame from base 1. Trimming costs V 5 bases and J 3 bases, and their ends lie 14 bases apart. According to the germline V gene (reference sequence), CDR1 reads MNHEY and CDR2 reads SMNVEV.